This T cell receptor (beta chain) was obtained from a study of shared clonotypes between healthy human individuals. The data were produced by immunoSEQ multiplex PCR, yet TCRdb's version contains in-frame clones alone and is incomplete. Seen here are around 1.1 million clones, approximately 80% observed once, and the top ten hold more than 0.55%. CDR1 and CDR2 from the germline V gene are SGHAT and FQDESV (reference sequence). The CDR3 has 15 residues. Trimming took off 2 bases at V and 0 bases at J, with 10 bases between the two ends. Sequencing input: memory CD4+ T cells from PBMCs. Subset defined: CD45RA-negative fraction. This receptor was taken from a man between 18 and 29 years old in good health. Some clones in this sample may be carry-over from other donors' samples. The genes are TRBV11-1 and TRBJ1-1; unclear D gene. CDR3 in amino acids: CASSLLTRLNTEAFF. CDR3 bases: TGTGCCAGCAGCTTATTGACCAGGTTGAACACTGAAGCTTTCTTT.